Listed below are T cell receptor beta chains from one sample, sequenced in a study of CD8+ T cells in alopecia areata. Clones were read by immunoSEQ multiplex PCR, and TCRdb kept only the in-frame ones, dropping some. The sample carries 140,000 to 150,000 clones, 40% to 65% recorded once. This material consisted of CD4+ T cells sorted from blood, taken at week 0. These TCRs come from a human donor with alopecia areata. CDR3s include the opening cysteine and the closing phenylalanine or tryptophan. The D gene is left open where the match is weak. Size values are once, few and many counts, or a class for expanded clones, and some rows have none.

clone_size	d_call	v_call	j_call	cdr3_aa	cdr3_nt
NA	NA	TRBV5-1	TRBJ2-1	CASSLVPRSYNEQFF	TGCGCCAGCAGCTTGGTTCCTCGTTCCTACAATGAGCAGTTCTTC
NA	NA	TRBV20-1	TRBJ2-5	CSARPSETQYF	TGCAGTGCTAGACCCTCGGAGACCCAGTACTTC
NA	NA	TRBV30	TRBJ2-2	CAWSSTRPRLGGELFF	TGTGCCTGGAGTTCTACCCGGCCGAGACTTGGCGGGGAGCTGTTTTTT
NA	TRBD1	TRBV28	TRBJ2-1	CASSLQGREQFF	TGTGCCAGCAGCCTACAGGGGCGTGAGCAGTTCTTC
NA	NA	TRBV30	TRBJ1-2	CAWSIGQYGYTF	TGTGCCTGGAGTATAGGACAGTATGGCTACACCTTC
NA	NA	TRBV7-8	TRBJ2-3	CASSSNPTDTQYF	TGTGCCAGCAGCTCAAACCCTACAGATACGCAGTATTTT
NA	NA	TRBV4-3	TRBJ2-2	CASSQLQGMGSGELFF	TGCGCCAGCAGCCAATTACAGGGCATGGGGTCCGGGGAGCTGTTTTTT
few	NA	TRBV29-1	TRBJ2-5	CSGEWRETQYF	TGCAGCGGTGAATGGAGGGAGACCCAGTACTTC
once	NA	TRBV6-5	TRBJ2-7	CASSYSIHTAAYEQYF	TGTGCCAGCAGTTACTCGATCCACACTGCTGCCTACGAGCAGTACTTC
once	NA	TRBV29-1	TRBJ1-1	CSVEIGFGDTEAFF	TGCAGCGTTGAAATAGGGTTCGGGGACACTGAAGCTTTCTTT
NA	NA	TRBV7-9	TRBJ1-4	CASREFSGSKLFF	TGTGCCAGCAGGGAGTTTTCGGGGAGTAAACTGTTTTTT
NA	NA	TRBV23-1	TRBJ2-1	CASSHQFRVPGHNEQFF	TGCGCCAGCAGTCATCAATTCAGGGTCCCGGGCCACAATGAGCAGTTCTTC
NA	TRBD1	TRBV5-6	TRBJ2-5	CASSQGDREETQYF	TGTGCCAGCAGCCAAGGGGACAGGGAAGAGACCCAGTACTTC
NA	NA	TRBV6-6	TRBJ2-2	CASTVVGRGTGELFF	TGTGCCAGCACCGTAGTGGGAAGGGGCACCGGGGAGCTGTTTTTT
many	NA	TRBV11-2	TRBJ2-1	CASSSNTGNEQFF	TGTGCCAGCAGCTCAAATACAGGGAATGAGCAGTTCTTC